These 9 T cell receptor beta chains were sequenced from one sample in a study of blood T cell repertoires in COVID-19. Profiling relied on immunoSEQ multiplex PCR, and the TCRdb table lists in-frame clones only, not all of them. The table lists 160,000 or so clones, roughly 85% of them singletons. The sequencing sample was made of PBMCs or T cells enriched from blood (not recorded which). The source of these receptors is a man between 60 and 70 years old who had recovered from COVID-19.

J is TRBJ2-1 and V is TRBV9; 9 bases map to TRBD2. Germline CDR1 SGDLS, CDR2 YYNGEE. J lost 4 bases, V lost 2 bases, and 4 bases had no gene match. The CDR3 is 15 amino acids. CDR3: CASSVRLAEYNEQFF. As DNA, the CDR3 is TGTGCCAGCAGCGTTAGACTAGCGGAGTACAATGAGCAGTTCTTC.

V and J are TRBV19 and TRBJ1-5; TRBD1 agrees at 7 bases. The germline V gene encodes CDR1 LNHDA and CDR2 SQIVND (reference sequence). V trimming: 4 bases; J trimming: 3 bases; junction bases outside the gene matches: 12. CDR3 length equals 17 residues. The CDR3 loop is CASSKGPDRVINQPQHF. CDR3 coding DNA: TGTGCCAGTAGTAAGGGACCTGACAGGGTTATCAATCAGCCCCAGCATTTT.

V usage is TRBV5-1 and J usage is TRBJ1-1; D uncertain. CDR1 SGHRS and CDR2 YFSETQ come from the germline V gene. This CDR3 is 13 amino acids long. Trimming cost V 2 bases and J 5 bases, with 10 bases left between them. The CDR3 here is CASSFNTGTEAFF. In nucleotides, the CDR3 is TGCGCCAGCAGCTTTAATACCGGGACTGAAGCTTTCTTT.

This chain's CDR3 is CASSLAGQGASYSPLHF. CDR3 coding DNA: TGCGCCAGCAGCTTGGCCGGACAGGGGGCCTCTTATTCACCCCTCCACTTT. The rearrangement uses TRBV5-1 and TRBJ1-6, with 11 positions matching TRBD1. The germline V gene encodes CDR1 SGHRS and CDR2 YFSETQ. Trimming removed 0 bases from V and 8 bases from J; junction bases left unmatched: 7. CDR3 length: 17 amino acids.

The chain joins TRBV4-1 to TRBJ2-7, with D hard to call. The germline V gene encodes CDR1 MGHRA and CDR2 YSYEKL. The CDR3 consists of 13 residues. Between the trimmed V and J ends, which lost 0 bases and 3 bases, there was a span of 6 bases. DNA of the CDR3: TGCGCCAGCAGCCAAGAACCGGGCTACGAGCAGTACTTC. Amino acid sequence: CASSQEPGYEQYF.

This clone has just a few counts. The V and J genes are TRBV28 and TRBJ1-6; weak D call: TRBD1 (6 bases). Trimming removed 6 bases from V and 6 bases from J, with 15 bases in between. The CDR3 sequence is 15 residues long. Germline lookup yields CDR1 MDHEN and CDR2 SYDVKM. CDR3 sequence reads: CASRPQGLGNSPLHF. In nucleotides, the CDR3 is TGTGCCAGCAGACCACAGGGTCTAGGTAATTCACCCCTCCACTTT.

The chain uses TRBV14 and TRBJ1-5, with TRBD1 matching 9 bases. The CDR3 is 18 amino acids. CDR1 and CDR2 (germline): SGHDN, FVKESK. V shed 4 bases and J 1 base; nucleotides not matched to a gene: 11. The CDR3 sequence: CASSLRDRAPVSNQPQHF. CDR3 sequence (DNA): TGTGCCAGCAGCCTCCGGGACAGGGCACCCGTAAGCAATCAGCCCCAGCATTTT.

This clone showed up just once. The chain is built from TRBV11-2 and TRBJ2-1; 8 nucleotides agree with TRBD2. This CDR3 is built from 12 residues. V was pared by 8 bases and J by 7 bases, with 4 bases of the junction left unmatched. Germline CDR1 SGHAT, CDR2 FQNNGV. The CDR3 loop reads CASRGGWNEQFF. The CDR3, as DNA: TGTGCCAGCCGCGGGGGGTGGAATGAGCAGTTCTTC. The full variable domain, its missing parts supplied by reference TRBV11-2 and TRBJ2-1, is EAGVAQSPRYKIIEKRQSVAFWCNPISGHATLYWYQQILGQGPKLLIQFQNNGVVDDSQLPKDRFSAERLKGVDSTLKIQPAKLEDSAVYLCASRGGWNEQFFGPGTRLTVL.

The chain combines TRBV28 with TRBJ1-6; 8 bases are shared with TRBD1. Trimming cost V 5 bases and J 8 bases; bases outside gene matches: 5. The V gene's germline CDR1 is MDHEN and CDR2 SYDVKM. There are 14 residues in the CDR3. CDR3 sequence reads: CASSAPGQDSPLHF. CDR3 bases: TGTGCCAGCAGTGCCCCGGGACAGGATTCACCCCTCCACTTT.